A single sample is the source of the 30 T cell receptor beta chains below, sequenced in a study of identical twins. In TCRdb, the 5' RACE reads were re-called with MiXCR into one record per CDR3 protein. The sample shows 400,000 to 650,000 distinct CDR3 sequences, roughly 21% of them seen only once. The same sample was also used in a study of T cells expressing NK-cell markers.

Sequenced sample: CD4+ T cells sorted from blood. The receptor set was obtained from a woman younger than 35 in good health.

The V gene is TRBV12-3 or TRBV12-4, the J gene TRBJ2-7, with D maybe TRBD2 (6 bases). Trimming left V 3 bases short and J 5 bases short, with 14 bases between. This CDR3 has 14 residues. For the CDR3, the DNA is TGTGCCAGCAGTTTGAGGGGAGGAAGAAACGAGCAGTACTTC. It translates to CASSLRGGRNEQYF.

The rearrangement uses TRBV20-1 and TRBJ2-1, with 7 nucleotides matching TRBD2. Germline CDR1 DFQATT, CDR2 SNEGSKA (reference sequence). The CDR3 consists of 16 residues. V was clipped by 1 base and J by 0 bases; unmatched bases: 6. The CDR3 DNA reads TGCAGTGCTAGAGTAGCGGGCCCGAGCTCCTACAATGAGCAGTTCTTC. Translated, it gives CSARVAGPSSYNEQFF.

The CDR3 loop is CASSLRTPNTGELFF. The CDR3 coding sequence is TGCGCCAGCAGCTTGAGGACCCCGAACACCGGGGAGCTGTTTTTT. The chain links TRBV5-1 to TRBJ2-2; D remains ambiguous. The CDR3 covers 15 residues. V was pared by 1 base and J by 0 bases, with 7 bases between. Germline CDR1 and CDR2: SGHRS and YFSETQ.

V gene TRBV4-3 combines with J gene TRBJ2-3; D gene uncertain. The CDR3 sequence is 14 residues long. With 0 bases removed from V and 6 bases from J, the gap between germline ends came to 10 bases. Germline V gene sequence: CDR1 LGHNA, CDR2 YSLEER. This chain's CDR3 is CASSQDRFLDTQYF. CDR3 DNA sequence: TGCGCCAGCAGCCAAGATAGGTTCCTCGATACGCAGTATTTT.

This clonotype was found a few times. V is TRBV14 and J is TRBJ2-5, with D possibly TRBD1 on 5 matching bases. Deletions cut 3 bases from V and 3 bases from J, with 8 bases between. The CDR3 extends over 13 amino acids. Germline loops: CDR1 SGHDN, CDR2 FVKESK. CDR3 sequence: CASSQAGKETQYF. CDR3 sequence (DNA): TGTGCCAGCAGCCAGGCAGGGAAAGAGACCCAGTACTTC.

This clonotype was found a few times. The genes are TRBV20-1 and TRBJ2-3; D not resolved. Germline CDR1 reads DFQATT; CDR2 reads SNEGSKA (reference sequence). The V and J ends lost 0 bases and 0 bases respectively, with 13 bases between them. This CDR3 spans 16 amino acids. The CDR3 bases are TGCAGTGCTAGAGATGTAGTTTCGTCTAGCACAGATACGCAGTATTTT. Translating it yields CSARDVVSSSTDTQYF.

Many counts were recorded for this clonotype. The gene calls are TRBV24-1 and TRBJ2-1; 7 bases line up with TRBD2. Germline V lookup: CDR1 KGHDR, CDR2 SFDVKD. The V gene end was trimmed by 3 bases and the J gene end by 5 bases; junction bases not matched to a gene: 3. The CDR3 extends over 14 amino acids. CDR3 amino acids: CATSDPAGHNEQFF. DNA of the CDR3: TGTGCCACCAGTGATCCAGCGGGACACAATGAGCAGTTCTTC.

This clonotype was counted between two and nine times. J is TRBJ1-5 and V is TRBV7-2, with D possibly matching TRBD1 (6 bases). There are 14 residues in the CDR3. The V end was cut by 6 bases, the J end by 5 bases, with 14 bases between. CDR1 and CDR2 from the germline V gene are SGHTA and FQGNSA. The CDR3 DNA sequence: TGTGCCAGCAGTCCCGACAGGTTAGATCAGCCCCAGCATTTT. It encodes CASSPDRLDQPQHF.

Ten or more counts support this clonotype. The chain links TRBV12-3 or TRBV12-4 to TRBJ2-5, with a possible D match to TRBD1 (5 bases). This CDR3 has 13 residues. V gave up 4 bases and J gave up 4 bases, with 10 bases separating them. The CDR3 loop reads CASSSRRAETQYF. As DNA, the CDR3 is TGTGCCAGCAGTTCGCGCAGGGCAGAGACCCAGTACTTC.

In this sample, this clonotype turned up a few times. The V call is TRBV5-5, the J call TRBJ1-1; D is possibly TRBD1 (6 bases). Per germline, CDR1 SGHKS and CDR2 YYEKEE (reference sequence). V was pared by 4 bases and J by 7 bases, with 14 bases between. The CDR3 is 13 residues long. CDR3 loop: CASSTGQYNEAFF. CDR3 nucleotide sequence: TGTGCCAGCAGCACCGGACAGTACAATGAAGCTTTCTTT.

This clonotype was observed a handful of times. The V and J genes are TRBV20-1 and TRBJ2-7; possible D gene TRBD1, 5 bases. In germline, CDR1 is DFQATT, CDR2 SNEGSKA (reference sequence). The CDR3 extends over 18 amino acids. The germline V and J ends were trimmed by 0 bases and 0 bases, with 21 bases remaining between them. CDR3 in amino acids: CSARDFSLSQGSSYEQYF. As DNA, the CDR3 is TGCAGTGCTAGAGATTTTTCCCTAAGTCAGGGCAGCTCCTACGAGCAGTACTTC.

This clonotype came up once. The CDR3 DNA follows: TGTGCCAGCAGTGAGACGGAGACCCAGTACTTC. Translated: CASSETETQYF. V usage is TRBV2 and J usage is TRBJ2-5; D is unresolved. V was pared by 3 bases and J by 5 bases, with 4 bases between. CDR1 and CDR2 (germline): SNHLY, FYNNEI. This CDR3 contains 11 residues.

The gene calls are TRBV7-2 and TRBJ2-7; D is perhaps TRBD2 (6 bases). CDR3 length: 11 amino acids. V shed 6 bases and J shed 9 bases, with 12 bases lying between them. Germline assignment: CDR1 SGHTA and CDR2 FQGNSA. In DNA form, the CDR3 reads TGTGCCAGCAGGGCGGAGGGACTGCAGTACTTC. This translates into CASRAEGLQYF.

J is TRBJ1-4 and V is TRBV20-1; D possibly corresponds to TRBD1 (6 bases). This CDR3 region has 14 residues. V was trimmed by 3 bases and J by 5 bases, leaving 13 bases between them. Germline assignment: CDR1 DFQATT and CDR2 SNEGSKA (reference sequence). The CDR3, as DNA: TGCAGTGCTAGGGAGGACAGAGAAAATGAAAAACTGTTTTTT. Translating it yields CSAREDRENEKLFF.

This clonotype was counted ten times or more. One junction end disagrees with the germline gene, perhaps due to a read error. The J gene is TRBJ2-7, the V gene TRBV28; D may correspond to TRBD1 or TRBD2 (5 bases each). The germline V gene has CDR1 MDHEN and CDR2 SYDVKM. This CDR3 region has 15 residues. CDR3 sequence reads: CASSSPGSRGYEQYF. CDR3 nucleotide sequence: TGTGCCAGCAGTTCGCCGGGAAGTCGGGGCTACGAGCAGTATTTC.

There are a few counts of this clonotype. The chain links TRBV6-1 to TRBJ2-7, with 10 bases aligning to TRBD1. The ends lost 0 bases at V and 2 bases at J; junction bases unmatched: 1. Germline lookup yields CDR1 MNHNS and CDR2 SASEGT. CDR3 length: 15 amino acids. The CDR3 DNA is TGTGCCAGCAGTGAAGCGGGACAGGGGACCTACGAGCAGTACTTC. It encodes CASSEAGQGTYEQYF.

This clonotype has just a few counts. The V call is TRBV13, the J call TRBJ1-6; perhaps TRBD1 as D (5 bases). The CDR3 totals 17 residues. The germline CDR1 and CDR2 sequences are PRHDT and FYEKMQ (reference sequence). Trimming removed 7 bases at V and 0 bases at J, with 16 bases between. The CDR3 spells CASNPRHGGSYNSPLHF. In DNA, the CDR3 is TGTGCCAGCAACCCCCGGCACGGGGGCTCCTATAATTCACCCCTCCACTTT.

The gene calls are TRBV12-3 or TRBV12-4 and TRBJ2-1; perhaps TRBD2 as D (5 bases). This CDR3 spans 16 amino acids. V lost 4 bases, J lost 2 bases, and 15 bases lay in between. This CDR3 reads CASSSYLVGTYNEQFF. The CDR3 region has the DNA TGTGCCAGCAGTTCCTATTTGGTCGGGACCTACAATGAGCAGTTCTTC.

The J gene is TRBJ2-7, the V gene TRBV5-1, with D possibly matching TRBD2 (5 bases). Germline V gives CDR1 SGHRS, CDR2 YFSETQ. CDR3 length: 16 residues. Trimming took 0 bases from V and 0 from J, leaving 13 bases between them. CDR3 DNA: TGCGCCAGCAGCTTGGCAACGCGAGGGAGCTCCTACGAGCAGTACTTC. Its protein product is CASSLATRGSSYEQYF.

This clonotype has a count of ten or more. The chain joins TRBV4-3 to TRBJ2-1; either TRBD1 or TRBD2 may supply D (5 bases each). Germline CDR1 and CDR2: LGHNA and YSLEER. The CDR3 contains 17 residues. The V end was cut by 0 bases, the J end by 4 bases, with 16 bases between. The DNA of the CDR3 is TGCGCCAGCAGCCAAGATCGGGACCTGGGGGATTACAATGAGCAGTTCTTC. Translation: CASSQDRDLGDYNEQFF.

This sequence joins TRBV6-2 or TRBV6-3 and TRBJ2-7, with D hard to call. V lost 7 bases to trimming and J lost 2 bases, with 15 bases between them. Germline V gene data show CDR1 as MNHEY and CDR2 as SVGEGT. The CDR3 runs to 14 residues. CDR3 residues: CASKIPPPAYEQYF. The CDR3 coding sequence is TGTGCCAGCAAGATTCCTCCACCGGCCTACGAGCAGTACTTC.

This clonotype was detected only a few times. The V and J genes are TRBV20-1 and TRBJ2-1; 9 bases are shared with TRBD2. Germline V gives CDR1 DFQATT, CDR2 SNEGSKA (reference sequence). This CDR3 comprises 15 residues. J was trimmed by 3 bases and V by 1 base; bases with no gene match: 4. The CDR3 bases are TGCAGTGCTAGAGGGGCGGGAGGGGGCTACAATGAGCAGTTCTTC. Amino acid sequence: CSARGAGGGYNEQFF.

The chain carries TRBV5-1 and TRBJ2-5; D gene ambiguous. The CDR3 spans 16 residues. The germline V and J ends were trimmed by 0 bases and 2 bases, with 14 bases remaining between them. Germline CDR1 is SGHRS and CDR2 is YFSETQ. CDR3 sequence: CASSLGGSGSQETQYF. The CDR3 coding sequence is TGCGCCAGCAGCTTGGGAGGTAGTGGCAGTCAAGAGACCCAGTACTTC.

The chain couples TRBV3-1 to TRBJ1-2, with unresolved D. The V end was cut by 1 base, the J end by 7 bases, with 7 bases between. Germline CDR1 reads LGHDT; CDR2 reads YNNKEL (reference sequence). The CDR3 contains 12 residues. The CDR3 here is CASSQALIGYTF. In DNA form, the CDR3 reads TGTGCCAGCAGCCAAGCCCTAATTGGCTACACCTTC.

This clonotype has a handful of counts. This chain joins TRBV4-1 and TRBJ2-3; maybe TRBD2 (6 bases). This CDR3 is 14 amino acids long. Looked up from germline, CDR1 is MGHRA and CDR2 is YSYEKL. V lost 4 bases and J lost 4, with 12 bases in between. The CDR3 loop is CASSRMGGPDTQYF. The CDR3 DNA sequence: TGCGCCAGCAGCCGGATGGGGGGTCCAGATACGCAGTATTTT.

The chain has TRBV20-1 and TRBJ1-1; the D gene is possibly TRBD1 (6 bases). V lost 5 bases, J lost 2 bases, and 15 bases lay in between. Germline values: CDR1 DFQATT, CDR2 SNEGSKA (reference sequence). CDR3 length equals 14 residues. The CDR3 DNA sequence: TGCAGTGCTTCTCCCCAGGGGACAAACACTGAAGCTTTCTTT. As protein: CSASPQGTNTEAFF.

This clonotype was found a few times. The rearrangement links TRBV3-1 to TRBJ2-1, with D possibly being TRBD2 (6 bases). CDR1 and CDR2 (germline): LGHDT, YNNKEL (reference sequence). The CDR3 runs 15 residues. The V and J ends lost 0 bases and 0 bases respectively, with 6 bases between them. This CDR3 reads CASSQDGGSYNEQFF. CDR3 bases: TGTGCCAGCAGCCAAGACGGGGGCTCCTACAATGAGCAGTTCTTC.

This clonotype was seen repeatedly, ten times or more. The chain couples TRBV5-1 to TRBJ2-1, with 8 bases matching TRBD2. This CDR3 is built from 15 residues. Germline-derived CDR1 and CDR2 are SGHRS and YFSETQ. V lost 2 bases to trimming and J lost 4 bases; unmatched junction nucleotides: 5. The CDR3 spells CASSFSGGGYNEQFF. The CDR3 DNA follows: TGCGCCAGCAGCTTTTCTGGCGGGGGGTACAATGAGCAGTTCTTC.

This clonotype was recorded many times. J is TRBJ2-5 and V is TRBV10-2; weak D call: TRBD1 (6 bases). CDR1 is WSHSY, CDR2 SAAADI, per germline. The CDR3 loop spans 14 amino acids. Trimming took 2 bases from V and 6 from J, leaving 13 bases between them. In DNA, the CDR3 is TGCGCCAGCAGTGAGCTCGTCCAGGGGCAGACCCAGTACTTC. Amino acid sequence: CASSELVQGQTQYF.

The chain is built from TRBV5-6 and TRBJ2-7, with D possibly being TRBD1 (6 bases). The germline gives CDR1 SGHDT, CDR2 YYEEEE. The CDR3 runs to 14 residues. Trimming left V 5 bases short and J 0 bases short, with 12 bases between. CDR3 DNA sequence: TGTGCCAGCAGGTTACGGGACACCTCCTACGAGCAGTACTTC. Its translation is CASRLRDTSYEQYF.